This is a list of T cell receptor beta chains from one sample in a study of Graves' ophthalmopathy and Graves' hyperthyroidism. TCRdb processed the multiplex PCR reads anew with MiXCR; each CDR3 protein has one entry. Altogether 240,000 or so distinct CDR3 sequences are present, around 45% being singletons, with the ten largest covering approximately 44%. Sequenced material: peripheral blood. Every receptor here comes from an adult man with Graves' ophthalmopathy. Both conserved end residues are part of each CDR3. The D gene is left open where the match is weak. Expanded clones get a size class; other rows say once, few or many, or leave the size out.

d_call: .; j_call: TRBJ1-5; clone_size: few; v_call: TRBV6-2/TRBV6-3; cdr3_nt: TGTGCCAGCAGTTACTCGAGTCTGTCAGGGTTCGATCAGCCCCAGCATTTT; cdr3_aa: CASSYSSLSGFDQPQHF
d_call: TRBD2; j_call: TRBJ2-2; clone_size: few; v_call: TRBV29-1; cdr3_nt: TGCAGCGTTGATGCGGGGGGCGCAAACACCGGGGAGCTGTTTTTT; cdr3_aa: CSVDAGGANTGELFF
d_call: TRBD1; j_call: TRBJ1-6; clone_size: many; v_call: TRBV5-1; cdr3_nt: TGCGCCAGCAGCTTGGGGGGACAGAGCCATTCACCCCTCCACTTT; cdr3_aa: CASSLGGQSHSPLHF
d_call: TRBD1; j_call: TRBJ1-2; clone_size: many; v_call: TRBV29-1; cdr3_nt: TGCAGCGTTAGGACAGGGGATTACGGGTATGGCTACACCTTC; cdr3_aa: CSVRTGDYGYGYTF
d_call: TRBD1; j_call: TRBJ1-2; clone_size: many; v_call: TRBV20-1; cdr3_nt: TGCAGTGCTAGAGGGACAGGGTCCTATGGCTACACCTTC; cdr3_aa: CSARGTGSYGYTF
d_call: .; j_call: TRBJ2-7; clone_size: .; v_call: TRBV5-1; cdr3_nt: TGCGCCAGCACCCCTGACACCTACGAGCAGTACTTC; cdr3_aa: CASTPDTYEQYF
d_call: TRBD1; j_call: TRBJ1-6; clone_size: few; v_call: TRBV12-3/TRBV12-4; cdr3_nt: TGTGCCTCCTGGGGACAGGGGGCGGTTTCACCCCTCCACTTT; cdr3_aa: CASWGQGAVSPLHF
d_call: .; j_call: TRBJ2-5; clone_size: .; v_call: TRBV3-1; cdr3_nt: TGTGCCAGCAGCCAAGATTACTCAGGGACTGGGGGACGGTCCCAGTACTTC; cdr3_aa: CASSQDYSGTGGRSQYF
d_call: .; j_call: TRBJ1-6; clone_size: many; v_call: TRBV10-3; cdr3_nt: TGTGCCATCAGTACAGAAGATAATTCACCCCTCCACTTT; cdr3_aa: CAISTEDNSPLHF
d_call: .; j_call: TRBJ1-1; clone_size: few; v_call: TRBV5-8; cdr3_nt: TGTGCCAGCAGCGGAAATAAGGGAGCTTTCTTT; cdr3_aa: CASSGNKGAFF
d_call: TRBD1; j_call: TRBJ1-2; clone_size: few; v_call: TRBV15; cdr3_nt: TGTGCCACCAGCCGAAGGGCAGGGGGCTCGGAAGGCTACACCTTC; cdr3_aa: CATSRRAGGSEGYTF
d_call: TRBD1; j_call: TRBJ1-1; clone_size: .; v_call: TRBV2; cdr3_nt: TGTGCCAGCAGTCGACAAGGGACAGGCCCGAACACTGAAGCTTTCTTT; cdr3_aa: CASSRQGTGPNTEAFF
d_call: TRBD1; j_call: TRBJ1-2; clone_size: few; v_call: TRBV7-8; cdr3_nt: TGTGCCAGCTCCGGGACAGATAATGGCTACACCTTC; cdr3_aa: CASSGTDNGYTF
d_call: .; j_call: TRBJ2-3; clone_size: .; v_call: TRBV7-2; cdr3_nt: TGTGCCAGCAGCTTAGACAGGAGCACAGATACGCAGTATTTT; cdr3_aa: CASSLDRSTDTQYF
d_call: .; j_call: TRBJ1-1; clone_size: .; v_call: TRBV29-1; cdr3_nt: TGCAGCGTTGGGGAGGGTTTGAACACTGAAGCTTTCTTT; cdr3_aa: CSVGEGLNTEAFF
d_call: TRBD1; j_call: TRBJ1-6; clone_size: many; v_call: TRBV7-9; cdr3_nt: TGTGCCAGCAGCGCTTCCGGGACAGAGAATTCACCCCTCCACTTT; cdr3_aa: CASSASGTENSPLHF
d_call: .; j_call: TRBJ2-7; clone_size: .; v_call: TRBV15; cdr3_nt: TGTGCCACCGGTACGATGGCGGACTACGAGCAGTACTTC; cdr3_aa: CATGTMADYEQYF
d_call: .; j_call: TRBJ1-5; clone_size: .; v_call: TRBV2; cdr3_nt: TGTGCCAGCAGCCAAGATAGAAGGAGCAATCAGCCCCAGCATTTT; cdr3_aa: CASSQDRRSNQPQHF
d_call: .; j_call: TRBJ2-5; clone_size: .; v_call: TRBV10-2; cdr3_nt: TGCGCCAGCAGCTTCCAACCGGGGGAGACCCAGTACTTC; cdr3_aa: CASSFQPGETQYF
d_call: TRBD1; j_call: TRBJ1-2; clone_size: few; v_call: TRBV6-5; cdr3_nt: TGTGCCAGCAGCGAGGACAGGAGGGGCTATGGCTACACCTTC; cdr3_aa: CASSEDRRGYGYTF
d_call: .; j_call: TRBJ2-5; clone_size: few; v_call: TRBV7-2; cdr3_nt: TGTGCCAGCAGCCCCGGTATGGGCCAAGAGACCCAGTACTTC; cdr3_aa: CASSPGMGQETQYF
d_call: .; j_call: TRBJ2-7; clone_size: .; v_call: TRBV20-1; cdr3_nt: TGCAGTGGGCTGGGGTGGGGGAGACCCTACGAGCAGTACTTC; cdr3_aa: CSGLGWGRPYEQYF
d_call: .; j_call: TRBJ2-2; clone_size: .; v_call: TRBV5-1; cdr3_nt: TGCGCCAGCAGCTTGGAAAGGGAGCTGTTTTTT; cdr3_aa: CASSLERELFF
d_call: .; j_call: TRBJ2-5; clone_size: .; v_call: TRBV6-1; cdr3_nt: TGTGCCAGCAGTGACGTCGGGGCGGCAGCTCAAGAGACCCAGTACTTC; cdr3_aa: CASSDVGAAAQETQYF
d_call: .; j_call: TRBJ2-5; clone_size: .; v_call: TRBV5-4; cdr3_nt: TGTGCCAGCAGCTTCCGGGACATCACGTCCCAAGAGACCCAGTACTTC; cdr3_aa: CASSFRDITSQETQYF
d_call: .; j_call: TRBJ1-3; clone_size: once; v_call: TRBV25-1; cdr3_nt: .; cdr3_aa: CACSVEGGNGNTIYF
d_call: .; j_call: TRBJ1-1; clone_size: few; v_call: TRBV19; cdr3_nt: TGTGCCAGTAGTATGGGAGGCACTGAAGCTTTCTTT; cdr3_aa: CASSMGGTEAFF
d_call: .; j_call: TRBJ2-1; clone_size: .; v_call: TRBV25-1; cdr3_nt: TGTGCCAGCAGTGCGGTTCTACGGGGAGGCGAGCAGTTCTTC; cdr3_aa: CASSAVLRGGEQFF
d_call: TRBD1; j_call: TRBJ2-7; clone_size: few; v_call: TRBV10-2; cdr3_nt: TGTGCCAGCAGTGAGACAGGGGGCGCGGTCACCTACGAGCAGTACTTC; cdr3_aa: CASSETGGAVTYEQYF
d_call: TRBD2; j_call: TRBJ2-5; clone_size: .; v_call: TRBV6-5; cdr3_nt: TGTGCCAGCAGTTACGGTTTAGCGGGGCCGCAAGAGACCCAGTACTTC; cdr3_aa: CASSYGLAGPQETQYF
d_call: .; j_call: TRBJ2-5; clone_size: few; v_call: TRBV12-3/TRBV12-4; cdr3_nt: TGTGCCAGCAGCTTAGGGAGGGGGAGAGGGCCCTCGGGGGAGACCCAGTACTTC; cdr3_aa: CASSLGRGRGPSGETQYF
d_call: .; j_call: TRBJ1-2; clone_size: .; v_call: TRBV20-1; cdr3_nt: TGCAGTGCCGTAGCGGTAGACTATGGCTACACCTTC; cdr3_aa: CSAVAVDYGYTF
d_call: TRBD1; j_call: TRBJ1-4; clone_size: .; v_call: TRBV2; cdr3_nt: TGTGCCAGCAGTTACCCCGGGACAGGGAGTTTTGATGAAAAACTGTTTTTT; cdr3_aa: CASSYPGTGSFDEKLFF
d_call: .; j_call: TRBJ1-1; clone_size: many; v_call: TRBV29-1; cdr3_nt: TGCAGCGTTGGTGGGGCTGAAGCTTTCTTT; cdr3_aa: CSVGGAEAFF
d_call: TRBD1; j_call: TRBJ1-1; clone_size: few; v_call: TRBV12-3/TRBV12-4; cdr3_nt: TGTGCCAGCAGTCTCTCCGACAGGGGCACTGAAGCTTTCTTT; cdr3_aa: CASSLSDRGTEAFF
d_call: .; j_call: TRBJ1-2; clone_size: .; v_call: TRBV14; cdr3_nt: TGTGCCAGCAGCCAAGTCGACCCGTATAACTATGGCTACACCTTC; cdr3_aa: CASSQVDPYNYGYTF
d_call: .; j_call: TRBJ1-6; clone_size: .; v_call: TRBV28; cdr3_nt: TGTGCCAGCAGGGTGGGTTTATCACCCCTCCACTTT; cdr3_aa: CASRVGLSPLHF
d_call: .; j_call: TRBJ2-7; clone_size: few; v_call: TRBV7-9; cdr3_nt: TGTGCCAGCATCTGGAGGGACGCCGTGTACGAGCAGTACTTC; cdr3_aa: CASIWRDAVYEQYF
d_call: .; j_call: TRBJ2-2; clone_size: .; v_call: TRBV15; cdr3_nt: TGTGCCACCTGCGGGATTAACACCGGGGAGCTGTTTTTT; cdr3_aa: CATCGINTGELFF
d_call: .; j_call: TRBJ2-7; clone_size: once; v_call: TRBV5-6; cdr3_nt: TGTGCCAGCAGGGCTTATTGGGAGCCCTCCTACGAGCAGTACTTC; cdr3_aa: CASRAYWEPSYEQYF
d_call: TRBD2; j_call: TRBJ2-7; clone_size: .; v_call: TRBV12-5; cdr3_nt: TGTGCTAGTGCCCTAGCGGGAGCCTACGAGCAGTACTTC; cdr3_aa: CASALAGAYEQYF
d_call: TRBD2; j_call: TRBJ2-5; clone_size: .; v_call: TRBV7-2; cdr3_nt: TGTGCCAGCAGCTTTCGTAGCGGGGGAGAAGAGACCCAGTACTTC; cdr3_aa: CASSFRSGGEETQYF
d_call: .; j_call: TRBJ2-6; clone_size: .; v_call: TRBV7-9; cdr3_nt: TGTGCCAGCAGCCCGATGGGGGTCTCTGGGGCCAACGTCCTGACTTTC; cdr3_aa: CASSPMGVSGANVLTF
d_call: .; j_call: TRBJ1-4; clone_size: .; v_call: TRBV12-3/TRBV12-4; cdr3_nt: TGTGCCAGCAGTCCCTTAAATGAGGATGAAAAACTGTTTTTT; cdr3_aa: CASSPLNEDEKLFF
d_call: TRBD2; j_call: TRBJ2-7; clone_size: .; v_call: TRBV12-3/TRBV12-4; cdr3_nt: TGTGCCAGCAGTTCCCCGGGGGGTTACGAGCAGTACTTC; cdr3_aa: CASSSPGGYEQYF